Shown below are 18 T cell receptor beta chains from a single sample sequenced in a study of blood T cell repertoires in COVID-19. Assay: immunoSEQ multiplex PCR; the TCRdb copy retains only in-frame clones and omits some. The repertoire holds about 480,000 clones, roughly nine tenths seen once, with roughly 8.5% in the top ten. Sequencing input: PBMCs or T cells enriched from blood (not recorded which). The receptors originated from a woman aged 60-75 years who had recovered from COVID-19.

The V gene is TRBV5-1, the J gene TRBJ1-1, with D maybe TRBD1 (6 bases). The CDR3 runs 13 residues. V was trimmed by 2 bases and J by 8 bases, leaving 13 bases between them. From germline, CDR1 is SGHRS and CDR2 YFSETQ. This chain's CDR3 is CASSLLQGGEAFF. DNA for the CDR3: TGCGCCAGCAGCTTACTACAGGGTGGGGAAGCTTTCTTT.

V is TRBV4-1 and J is TRBJ2-4, with a possible D match to TRBD2 (5 bases). Looked up from germline, CDR1 is MGHRA and CDR2 is YSYEKL. V dropped 1 base and J dropped 2 bases, with 12 bases sitting between them. This CDR3 has 16 residues. The CDR3 spells CASSQGPGGTKNIQYF. CDR3 DNA: TGCGCCAGCAGCCAAGGGCCTGGAGGAACCAAAAACATTCAGTACTTC.

V gene TRBV6-6 combines with J gene TRBJ2-7, with TRBD1 identical over 7 bases. Germline CDR1 and CDR2: MNHNY and SVGAGI (reference sequence). The CDR3 loop spans 14 amino acids. J was trimmed by 5 bases and V by 5 bases; bases with no gene match: 9. CDR3 protein: CASSQSLTGNEQYV. The DNA of the CDR3 is TGTGCCAGCAGTCAATCCTTGACAGGGAACGAGCAGTACGTC.

J is TRBJ1-6 and V is TRBV7-9; a weak D match, TRBD1 (6 bases). V lost 7 bases and J lost 8, with 18 bases in between. The CDR3 has 15 amino acids. The germline gives CDR1 SEHNR, CDR2 FQNEAQ (reference sequence). DNA of the CDR3: TGTGCCAGCAACCGAGAGGACAGTTTAGATTCACCCCTCCACTTT. Residues: CASNREDSLDSPLHF.

This clone was detected only once. The gene calls are TRBV5-1 and TRBJ2-1, with 14 bases fitting TRBD2. Germline loops: CDR1 SGHRS, CDR2 YFSETQ. The CDR3 loop spans 16 amino acids. After removal of 0 bases from V and 7 bases from J, the junction contained 3 bases not matched to a gene. The CDR3 region has the DNA TGCGCCAGCAGCTTGGGACTAGCGGGGGGGATAAATGAGCAGTTCTTC. It encodes CASSLGLAGGINEQFF.

The CDR3 loop reads CARSLGPGQENTEAFF. CDR3 coding DNA: TGTGCCAGAAGCTTGGGGCCGGGACAGGAAAACACTGAAGCTTTCTTT. The chain couples TRBV5-3 to TRBJ1-1; TRBD1 agrees at 8 bases. TRBV5-3 is designated an ORF whose function remains uncertain. The CDR3 has 16 amino acids. With V trimmed by 0 bases and J by 2 bases, 6 bases remained unmatched.

The chain couples TRBV9 to TRBJ1-6; no clear D. The germline V gene has CDR1 SGDLS and CDR2 YYNGEE. V gave up 2 bases and J gave up 5 bases, with 11 bases separating them. This CDR3 contains 15 residues. In nucleotides, the CDR3 is TGTGCCAGCAGCGTCGGTCCCTTTAATAATTCACCCCTCCACTTT. Translation gives CASSVGPFNNSPLHF.

Concerning this clone: The identical CDR3 is also encoded by other nucleotide sequences in the sample. The V call is TRBV5-1, the J call TRBJ1-1; unclear D gene. V lost 4 bases, J lost 0 bases, and 10 bases lay in between. Germline CDR1 is SGHRS and CDR2 is YFSETQ. CDR3 size: 14 residues. Written as DNA, the CDR3 is TGCGCCAGCAGCGTGGGCGGCCTGAACACTGAAGCTTTCTTT. This codes for CASSVGGLNTEAFF.

This clone was observed a single time. This chain links TRBV15 with TRBJ2-1; perhaps TRBD2 as D (5 bases). The CDR3 runs to 15 residues. The germline gives CDR1 LNHNV, CDR2 YYDKDF (reference sequence). Trimming removed 3 bases at V and 1 base at J, with 10 bases between. The CDR3 loop is CATSSSSLSYNEQFF. CDR3 DNA sequence: TGTGCCACCAGCAGCTCTAGCTTGTCCTACAATGAGCAGTTCTTC. Full variable domain (missing parts from reference TRBV15 and TRBJ2-1): DAMVIQNPRYQVTQFGKPVTLSCSQTLNHNVMYWYQQKSSQAPKLLFHYYDKDFNNEADTPDNFQSRRPNTSFCFLDIRSPGLGDTAMYLCATSSSSLSYNEQFFGPGTRLTVL.

The chain carries TRBV10-3 and TRBJ1-2, with TRBD1 matching 8 bases. Losses at the gene ends were 6 bases for V and 4 bases for J; bases not matched to a gene: 10. The germline CDR1 and CDR2 sequences are ENHRY and SYGVKD. The CDR3 consists of 15 residues. CDR3 DNA sequence: TGTGCCATCAGGTTAGAACAGGGGGGCACCTATGGCTACACCTTC. Amino acid sequence: CAIRLEQGGTYGYTF.

Remarks on this clone: Additional DNA sequences in this sample encode the identical CDR3. The V call is TRBV12-3 or TRBV12-4, the J call TRBJ1-2; no clear D. Trimming took off 4 bases at V and 3 bases at J, with 6 bases between the two ends. This CDR3 region has 12 residues. The CDR3 DNA reads as TGTGCCAGCAGTTACTTGGACTATGGCTACACCTTC. It encodes CASSYLDYGYTF.

This clone has a handful of counts. V is TRBV18 and J is TRBJ1-2; TRBD1 matches 9 bases. CDR3 length: 11 residues. CDR1 KGHSH and CDR2 LQKENI come from the germline V gene. The V and J ends lost 9 bases and 7 bases, in that order; junction bases with no gene match: 3. The CDR3 reads CASRDRAGYTF. The CDR3 DNA reads TGTGCCAGTCGGGACAGGGCTGGCTACACCTTC.

The V gene is TRBV6-6, the J gene TRBJ2-5, with a tentative D call TRBD1 (5 bases). Per germline, CDR1 MNHNY and CDR2 SVGAGI (reference sequence). V was shortened by 7 bases and J by 5 bases, with 8 bases between the two germline ends. The CDR3 loop spans 11 amino acids. The CDR3 loop is CASKGKETQYF. CDR3 in DNA: TGTGCCAGCAAGGGGAAGGAGACCCAGTACTTC.

The V and J genes are TRBV27 and TRBJ2-3; possible D gene TRBD1, 6 bases. Germline CDR1 and CDR2: MNHEY and SMNVEV (reference sequence). Between the trimmed V and J ends, which lost 6 bases and 5 bases, there was a span of 15 bases. The CDR3 extends over 14 amino acids. The CDR3 sequence: CASRYRERGDTQYF. CDR3 sequence (DNA): TGTGCCAGCAGGTACAGGGAACGGGGAGATACGCAGTATTTT.

The J gene is TRBJ1-2, the V gene TRBV6-2 or TRBV6-3; 8 positions match TRBD1. Germline CDR1 reads MNHEY; CDR2 reads SVGEGT. The trim removed 5 bases at V and 3 bases at J, leaving 5 bases unmatched. This CDR3 contains 14 residues. CDR3 amino acids: CASSRQGRDYGYTF. The CDR3 nucleotides read TGTGCCAGCAGTCGACAGGGGAGGGACTATGGCTACACCTTC.

The rearrangement uses TRBV6-5 and TRBJ1-1; a weak D match, TRBD1 (5 bases). This CDR3 has 15 amino acids. Trimming left V 2 bases short and J 5 bases short, with 15 bases between. CDR1 and CDR2 from the germline V gene are MNHEY and SVGAGI. For the CDR3, the DNA is TGTGCCAGCAGTTACCAGGGCGGCATCGGGACTGAAGCTTTCTTT. It encodes CASSYQGGIGTEAFF.

The J gene is TRBJ2-5, the V gene TRBV24-1; 9 nucleotides match TRBD1. V was clipped by 0 bases and J by 1 base; unmatched bases: 2. There are 16 residues in the CDR3. From germline, CDR1 is KGHDR and CDR2 SFDVKD. This CDR3 reads CATSDLGTGIQETQYF. CDR3 coding DNA: TGTGCCACCAGTGATTTGGGGACAGGGATCCAAGAGACCCAGTACTTC.

The chain employs TRBV2 and TRBJ2-5; 13 bases align to TRBD2. The CDR3 has 14 amino acids. Germline-derived CDR1 and CDR2 are SNHLY and FYNNEI. V shed 8 bases, J shed 2 bases, and the junction held 2 bases outside the gene matches. CDR3 bases: TGTGCCAGCGTGGGACTAGCGGGACAAGAGACCCAGTACTTC. Translated: CASVGLAGQETQYF.